The 19 T cell receptor beta chains reported below all come from one sample, sequenced in a study of neoadjuvant anti-PD-1 for oral cavity cancer. Measured with immunoSEQ multiplex PCR; TCRdb has only the in-frame clones, and not every one. Found here are 6,900 or so clones, 70% to 80% of them singletons; the top ten hold around 3.1%. Sequenced material: PBMCs, taken before nivolumab (anti-PD-1) treatment. All receptors come from a person aged 35-79 years with oral cavity squamous cell carcinoma.

The genes are TRBV6-4 and TRBJ1-2; 9 bases are a match to TRBD1. This CDR3 has 13 residues. Germline V gene data show CDR1 as MRHNA and CDR2 as SNTAGT. Trimming at V came to 4 bases and at J to 9 bases, leaving 6 bases not matched to a gene. In DNA form, the CDR3 reads TGTGCCAGCAGTGGGGGGACAGGGTTGAGCTACACCTTC. Encoded protein: CASSGGTGLSYTF.

The genes are TRBV30 and TRBJ2-1; 8 bases are a match to TRBD2. CDR1 is GTSNPN, CDR2 SVGIG, per germline (reference sequence). Trimming removed 2 bases from V and 6 bases from J; junction bases left unmatched: 3. The CDR3 length is 13 residues. The CDR3 bases are TGTGCCTGGAGTACAAGCGGGGGCAATGAGCAGTTCTTC. Translated: CAWSTSGGNEQFF.

V usage is TRBV6-1 and J usage is TRBJ2-3; 8 nucleotides align to TRBD1. After removal of 1 base from V and 1 base from J, the junction contained 4 bases not matched to a gene. The germline gives CDR1 MNHNS, CDR2 SASEGT. There are 16 residues in the CDR3. The CDR3 bases are TGTGCCAGCAGTGAAGTGAAGGGACAGGGCACAGATACGCAGTATTTT. Translating gives CASSEVKGQGTDTQYF.

The chain employs TRBV7-2 and TRBJ1-1; TRBD1 matches at 10 bases. The CDR3 runs 16 residues. CDR1 and CDR2 (germline): SGHTA, FQGNSA. The V and J ends lost 1 base and 4 bases, in that order; junction bases with no gene match: 6. CDR3 residues: CASSLERQGAGTEAFF. The CDR3 DNA reads TGTGCCAGCAGCTTAGAGCGACAGGGGGCAGGCACTGAAGCTTTCTTT. The full variable domain, rest sourced from reference TRBV7-2 and TRBJ1-1, is GAGVSQSPSNKVTEKGKDVELRCDPISGHTALYWYRQSLGQGLEFLIYFQGNSAPDKSGLPSDRFSAERTGGSVSTLTIQRTQQEDSAVYLCASSLERQGAGTEAFFGQGTRLTVV.

The rearrangement joins TRBV5-4 to TRBJ2-2; a possible D gene is TRBD1 (6 bases). The CDR3 sequence is 17 residues long. V shed 2 bases and J shed 6 bases, with 20 bases lying between them. CDR1 and CDR2 from the germline V gene are SGHNT and YYREEE (reference sequence). CDR3 sequence: CASSFLQGPNKAGELFF. In nucleotides, the CDR3 is TGTGCCAGCAGCTTTCTACAGGGCCCTAACAAGGCCGGGGAGCTGTTTTTT. Complete variable domain (other parts from reference TRBV5-4 and TRBJ2-2): ETGVTQSPTHLIKTRGQQVTLRCSSQSGHNTVSWYQQALGQGPQFIFQYYREEENGRGNFPPRFSGLQFPNYSSELNVNALELDDSALYLCASSFLQGPNKAGELFFGEGSRLTVL.

J is TRBJ2-7 and V is TRBV5-6; D may be TRBD1 (5 bases). The CDR3 is 16 amino acids. Germline values: CDR1 SGHDT, CDR2 YYEEEE. Trimming took off 3 bases at V and 2 bases at J, with 18 bases between the two ends. The CDR3 reads CASSSITRVLPYEQYF. The CDR3 nucleotides are TGTGCCAGCAGCTCGATAACCAGGGTACTCCCCTACGAGCAGTACTTC.

V is TRBV6-5 and J is TRBJ1-2; 8 bases are shared with TRBD1. The CDR3 consists of 15 residues. Unmatched junction bases numbered 6, after V lost 6 bases and J lost 0 bases. The germline V gene encodes CDR1 MNHEY and CDR2 SVGAGI. The CDR3 reads CASRPQGGANYGYTF. The CDR3 DNA reads as TGTGCCAGCAGACCACAGGGGGGAGCTAACTATGGCTACACCTTC.

This clone was seen more than once but under ten times. The rearrangement joins TRBV15 to TRBJ1-6; 7 nucleotides align to TRBD1. The CDR3 runs 15 residues. V shed 0 bases, J shed 7 bases, and the junction held 3 bases outside the gene matches. CDR1 and CDR2 from the germline V gene are LNHNV and YYDKDF (reference sequence). CDR3 bases: TGTGCCACCAGCAGAGACACAGGGGTAAATTCACCCCTCCACTTT. This translates into CATSRDTGVNSPLHF.

This chain links TRBV9 with TRBJ2-2, with a weak D call TRBD2 (6 bases). The CDR3 is 15 residues long. The V end was cut by 0 bases, the J end by 2 bases, with 8 bases between. Germline CDR1 is SGDLS and CDR2 is YYNGEE. CDR3 amino acids: CASSVAAGNTGELFF. The CDR3 DNA reads as TGTGCCAGCAGCGTAGCGGCGGGAAACACCGGGGAGCTGTTTTTT.

The chain combines TRBV19 with TRBJ1-1, with 9 nucleotides matching TRBD1. Germline-derived CDR1 and CDR2 are LNHDA and SQIVND (reference sequence). The CDR3 has 13 amino acids. V was pared by 6 bases and J by 4 bases, with 3 bases of the junction left unmatched. The CDR3 region is CASRTTGGTEAFF. CDR3 nucleotides: TGTGCCAGTAGAACGACAGGGGGCACTGAAGCTTTCTTT.

The table lists this clone with a count of one. J is TRBJ2-1 and V is TRBV7-9, with D uncertain. CDR1 is SEHNR and CDR2 is FQNEAQ in the germline V gene (reference sequence). The CDR3 is 14 amino acids. V was shortened by 5 bases and J by 7 bases, with 15 bases between the two germline ends. The CDR3, as DNA: TGTGCCAGCAGCGTCGCCTCGGCGGTTAATGAGCAGTTCTTC. Its translation is CASSVASAVNEQFF. Full variable domain (remainder filled in from reference TRBV7-9 and TRBJ2-1): DTGVSQNPRHKITKRGQNVTFRCDPISEHNRLYWYRQTLGQGPEFLTYFQNEAQLEKSRLLSDRFSAERPKGSFSTLEIQRTEQGDSAMYLCASSVASAVNEQFFGPGTRLTVL.

The chain links TRBV30 to TRBJ2-7; maybe TRBD1 (6 bases). Germline values: CDR1 GTSNPN, CDR2 SVGIG (reference sequence). V was shortened by 1 base and J by 0 bases, with 16 bases between the two germline ends. The CDR3 is made up of 16 amino acids. CDR3 sequence reads: CAWSATGRGASYEQYF. The CDR3 nucleotides read TGTGCCTGGAGTGCCACAGGGCGAGGGGCCTCCTACGAGCAGTACTTC.

The J gene is TRBJ1-1, the V gene TRBV7-2; no firm D call. With 4 bases removed from V and 1 base from J, the gap between germline ends came to 10 bases. Germline V gives CDR1 SGHTA, CDR2 FQGNSA. The CDR3 sequence is 14 residues long. The DNA of the CDR3 is TGTGCCAGCAGCTCCAACGCAGCGAACACTGAAGCTTTCTTT. It codes for CASSSNAANTEAFF. Combining the CDR3 with reference TRBV7-2 and TRBJ1-1 gives the whole variable domain GAGVSQSPSNKVTEKGKDVELRCDPISGHTALYWYRQSLGQGLEFLIYFQGNSAPDKSGLPSDRFSAERTGGSVSTLTIQRTQQEDSAVYLCASSSNAANTEAFFGQGTRLTVV.

The V gene is TRBV28, the J gene TRBJ2-1; D is ambiguous. This CDR3 contains 14 residues. Germline V lookup: CDR1 MDHEN, CDR2 SYDVKM. The V and J ends lost 7 bases and 6 bases respectively, with 16 bases between them. The CDR3 DNA reads as TGTGCCAGCACGCAATTGGGTTCATCCAATGAGCAGTTCTTC. Its translation is CASTQLGSSNEQFF.

V gene TRBV2 combines with J gene TRBJ2-1; perhaps TRBD1 as D (6 bases). V was shortened by 2 bases and J by 12 bases, with 20 bases between the two germline ends. The CDR3 loop spans 15 amino acids. Per the germline V gene, CDR1 is SNHLY and CDR2 is FYNNEI. CDR3 in DNA: TGTGCCAGCAGTGAAAGGTCACAAGGGCTAGGGGGGCAGTTCTTC. Translating gives CASSERSQGLGGQFF.

This clone was observed a few times. This chain joins TRBV30 and TRBJ2-7; D not resolved. Germline values: CDR1 GTSNPN, CDR2 SVGIG (reference sequence). V was pared by 0 bases and J by 6 bases, with 15 bases between. This CDR3 has 14 amino acids. The CDR3 spells CAWSVASFRGEQYF. The CDR3 region has the DNA TGTGCCTGGAGTGTGGCTTCTTTCCGAGGCGAGCAGTACTTC.

This rearrangement joins TRBV4-3 to TRBJ2-1, with a weak D call TRBD2 (6 bases). V lost 0 bases and J 2 bases, leaving 14 bases between the germline ends. The CDR3 length is 17 residues. Germline loops: CDR1 LGHNA, CDR2 YSLEER. Written as DNA, the CDR3 is TGCGCCAGCAGCCAAGAAGGCGGGGCCAGCCCCTACAATGAGCAGTTCTTC. This sequence encodes CASSQEGGASPYNEQFF.

The CDR3 sequence: CALTGPANTGELFF. DNA for the CDR3: TGTGCACTCACAGGCCCAGCGAACACCGGGGAGCTGTTTTTT. The chain combines TRBV30 with TRBJ2-2, with a possible D match to TRBD1 (5 bases). This CDR3 is built from 14 residues. The germline gives CDR1 GTSNPN, CDR2 SVGIG (reference sequence).

This sequence joins TRBV27 and TRBJ2-3; D uncertain. The CDR3 has 15 residues. Trimming took 5 bases from V and 0 from J, leaving 12 bases between them. CDR1 is MNHEY and CDR2 is SMNVEV in the germline V gene (reference sequence). Here the CDR3 DNA reads TGTGCCAGCAGTCTGCGGACGGTTAGCACAGATACGCAGTATTTT. Translating it yields CASSLRTVSTDTQYF.